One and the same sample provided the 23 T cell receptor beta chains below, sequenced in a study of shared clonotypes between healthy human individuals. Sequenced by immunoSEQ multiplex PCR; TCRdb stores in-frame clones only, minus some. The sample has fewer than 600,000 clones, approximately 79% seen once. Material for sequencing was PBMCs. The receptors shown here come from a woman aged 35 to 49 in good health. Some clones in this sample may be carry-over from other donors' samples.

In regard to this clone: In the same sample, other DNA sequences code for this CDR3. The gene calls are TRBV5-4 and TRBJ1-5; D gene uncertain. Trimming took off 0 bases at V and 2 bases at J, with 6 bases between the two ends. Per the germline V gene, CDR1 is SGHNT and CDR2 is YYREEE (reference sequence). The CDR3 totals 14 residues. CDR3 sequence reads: CASSLDGGNQPQHF. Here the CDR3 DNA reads TGTGCCAGCAGCTTGGACGGCGGCAATCAGCCCCAGCATTTT.

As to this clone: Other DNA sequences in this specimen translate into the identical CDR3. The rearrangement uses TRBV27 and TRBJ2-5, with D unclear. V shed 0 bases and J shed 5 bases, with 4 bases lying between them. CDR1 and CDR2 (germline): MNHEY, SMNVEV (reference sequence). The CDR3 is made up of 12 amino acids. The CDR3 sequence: CASSLSGETQYF. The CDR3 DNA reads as TGTGCCAGCAGTTTATCCGGGGAGACCCAGTACTTC.

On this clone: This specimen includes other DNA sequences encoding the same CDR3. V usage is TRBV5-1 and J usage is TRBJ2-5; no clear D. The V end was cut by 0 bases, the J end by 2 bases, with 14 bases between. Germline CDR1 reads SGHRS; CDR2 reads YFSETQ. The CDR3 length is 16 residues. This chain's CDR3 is CASSLGGQASQETQYF. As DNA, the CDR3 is TGCGCCAGCAGCTTGGGCGGTCAGGCATCTCAAGAGACCCAGTACTTC.

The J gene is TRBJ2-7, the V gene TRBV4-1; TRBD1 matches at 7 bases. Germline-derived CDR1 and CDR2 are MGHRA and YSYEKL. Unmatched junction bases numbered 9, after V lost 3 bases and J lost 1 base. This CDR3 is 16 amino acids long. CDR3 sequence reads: CASSHAGGPNSYEQYF. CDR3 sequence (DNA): TGCGCCAGCAGCCACGCAGGGGGTCCCAATTCCTACGAGCAGTACTTC.

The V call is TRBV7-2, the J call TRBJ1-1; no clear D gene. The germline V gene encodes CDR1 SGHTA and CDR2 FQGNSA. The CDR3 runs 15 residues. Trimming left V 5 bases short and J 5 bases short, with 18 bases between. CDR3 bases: TGTGCCAGCAGCCAACCCCCCCGGGGTGGGACTGAAGCTTTCTTT. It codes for CASSQPPRGGTEAFF.

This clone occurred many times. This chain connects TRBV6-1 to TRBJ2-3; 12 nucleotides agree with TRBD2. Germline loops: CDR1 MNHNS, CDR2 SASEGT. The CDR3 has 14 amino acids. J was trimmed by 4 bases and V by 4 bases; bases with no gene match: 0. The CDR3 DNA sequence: TGTGCCAGCAGTGGACTAGCGGGAGCAGATACGCAGTATTTT. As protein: CASSGLAGADTQYF.

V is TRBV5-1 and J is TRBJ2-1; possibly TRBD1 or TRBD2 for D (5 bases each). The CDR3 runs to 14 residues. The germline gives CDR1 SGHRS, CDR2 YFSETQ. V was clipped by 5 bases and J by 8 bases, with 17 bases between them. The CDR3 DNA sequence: TGCGCCAGCAGTTCGGCCGGGACCGAGGATGAGCAGTTCTTC. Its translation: CASSSAGTEDEQFF.

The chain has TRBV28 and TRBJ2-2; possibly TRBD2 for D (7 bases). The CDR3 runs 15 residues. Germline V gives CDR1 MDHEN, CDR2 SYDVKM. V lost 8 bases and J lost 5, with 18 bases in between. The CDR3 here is CASLRGASLTGELFF. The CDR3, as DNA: TGTGCCAGCCTTCGGGGGGCTAGCCTGACCGGGGAGCTGTTTTTT.

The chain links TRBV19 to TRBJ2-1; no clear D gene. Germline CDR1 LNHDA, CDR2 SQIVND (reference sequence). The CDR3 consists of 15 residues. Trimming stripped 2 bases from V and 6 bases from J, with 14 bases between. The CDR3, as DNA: TGTGCCAGTAGTATACAAAGGGCCACAGTCAATGAGCAGTTCTTC. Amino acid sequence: CASSIQRATVNEQFF.

DNA of the CDR3: TGTGCCAGCAGCTTGGACCCCCGGACAGGAGGTACCAAAAACATTCAGTACTTC. This translates into CASSLDPRTGGTKNIQYF. This rearrangement joins TRBV5-6 to TRBJ2-4; 7 positions match TRBD1. The V and J ends lost 0 bases and 2 bases, in that order; junction bases with no gene match: 11. Germline CDR1 is SGHDT and CDR2 is YYEEEE. The CDR3 sequence is 18 residues long.

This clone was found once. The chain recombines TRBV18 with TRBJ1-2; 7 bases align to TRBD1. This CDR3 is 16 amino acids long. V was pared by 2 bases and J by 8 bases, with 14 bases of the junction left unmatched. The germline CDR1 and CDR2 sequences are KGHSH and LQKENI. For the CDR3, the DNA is TGTGCCAGCTCACCAACCCCGACAGGGTCGGGTGGAGGCTACACCTTC. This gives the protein CASSPTPTGSGGGYTF.

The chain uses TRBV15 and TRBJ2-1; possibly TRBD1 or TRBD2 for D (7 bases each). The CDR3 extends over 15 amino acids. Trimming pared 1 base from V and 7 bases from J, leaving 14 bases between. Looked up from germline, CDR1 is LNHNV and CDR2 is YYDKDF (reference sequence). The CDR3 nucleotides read TGTGCCACCAGCAGAGTGGGAGGGGGCAGGAATGAGCAGTTCTTC. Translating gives CATSRVGGGRNEQFF.

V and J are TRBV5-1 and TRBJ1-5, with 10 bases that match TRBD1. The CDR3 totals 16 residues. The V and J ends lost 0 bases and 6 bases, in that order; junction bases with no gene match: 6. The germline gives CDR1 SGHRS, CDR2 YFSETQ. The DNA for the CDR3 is TGCGCCAGCAGCTTGGGCCCGACAGGGGGCGGTCAGCCCCAGCATTTT. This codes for CASSLGPTGGGQPQHF.

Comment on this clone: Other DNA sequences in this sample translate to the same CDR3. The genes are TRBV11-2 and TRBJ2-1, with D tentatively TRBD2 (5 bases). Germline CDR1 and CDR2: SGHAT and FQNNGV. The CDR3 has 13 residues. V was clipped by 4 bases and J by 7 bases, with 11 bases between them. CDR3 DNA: TGTGCCAGCAGCTCACGTACTAGAAATGAGCAGTTCTTC. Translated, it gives CASSSRTRNEQFF. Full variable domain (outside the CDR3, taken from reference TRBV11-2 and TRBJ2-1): EAGVAQSPRYKIIEKRQSVAFWCNPISGHATLYWYQQILGQGPKLLIQFQNNGVVDDSQLPKDRFSAERLKGVDSTLKIQPAKLEDSAVYLCASSSRTRNEQFFGPGTRLTVL.

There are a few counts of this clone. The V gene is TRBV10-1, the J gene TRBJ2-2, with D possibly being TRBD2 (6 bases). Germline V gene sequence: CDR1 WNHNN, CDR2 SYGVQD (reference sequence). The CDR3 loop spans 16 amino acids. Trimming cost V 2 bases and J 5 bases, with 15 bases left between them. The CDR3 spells CASSERSGPPTGELFF. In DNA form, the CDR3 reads TGCGCCAGCAGTGAGCGTAGCGGACCCCCTACCGGGGAGCTGTTTTTT.

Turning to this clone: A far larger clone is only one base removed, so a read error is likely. In DNA form, the CDR3 reads TGTGCCAGCAGTTCTTCTCTAGGGCCCCAGCATTTT. It codes for CASSSSLGPQHF. This chain links TRBV28 with TRBJ1-5, with D unclear. V was trimmed by 4 bases and J by 9 bases, leaving 10 bases between them. The CDR3 is 12 residues long. CDR1 and CDR2 (germline): MDHEN, SYDVKM.

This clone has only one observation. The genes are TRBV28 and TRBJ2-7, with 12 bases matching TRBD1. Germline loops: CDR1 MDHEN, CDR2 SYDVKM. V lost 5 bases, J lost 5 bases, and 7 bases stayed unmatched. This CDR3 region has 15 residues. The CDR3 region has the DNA TGTGCCAGCAGTATTGCCGGGACAGGGGGCGACGAGCAGTACTTC. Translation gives CASSIAGTGGDEQYF.

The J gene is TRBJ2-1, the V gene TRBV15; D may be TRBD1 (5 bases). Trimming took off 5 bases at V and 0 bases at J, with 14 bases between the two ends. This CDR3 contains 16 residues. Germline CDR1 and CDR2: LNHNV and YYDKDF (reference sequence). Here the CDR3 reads CATSPPGHSSYNEQFF. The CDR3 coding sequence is TGTGCCACCAGCCCACCAGGACACAGCTCCTACAATGAGCAGTTCTTC.

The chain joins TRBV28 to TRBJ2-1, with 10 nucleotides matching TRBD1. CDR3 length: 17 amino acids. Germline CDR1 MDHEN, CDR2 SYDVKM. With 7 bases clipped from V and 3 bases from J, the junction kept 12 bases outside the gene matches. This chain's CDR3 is CASNTPGTGVLYNEQFF. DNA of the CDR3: TGTGCCAGCAATACCCCCGGGACAGGGGTGCTCTACAATGAGCAGTTCTTC.

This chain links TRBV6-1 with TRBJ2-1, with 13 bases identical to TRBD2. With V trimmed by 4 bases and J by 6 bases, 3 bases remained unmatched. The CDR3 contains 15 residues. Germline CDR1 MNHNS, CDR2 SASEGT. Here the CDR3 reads CASSAGLAGSNEQFF. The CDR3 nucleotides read TGTGCCAGCAGTGCGGGACTAGCGGGAAGCAATGAGCAGTTCTTC.

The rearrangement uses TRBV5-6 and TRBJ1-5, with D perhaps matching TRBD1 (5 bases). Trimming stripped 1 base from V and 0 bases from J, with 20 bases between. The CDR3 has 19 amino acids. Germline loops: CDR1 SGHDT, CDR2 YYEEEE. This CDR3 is CASSLRAHRTLLSNQPQHF. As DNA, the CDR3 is TGTGCCAGCAGCTTGAGGGCCCATCGGACACTTCTTAGCAATCAGCCCCAGCATTTT.

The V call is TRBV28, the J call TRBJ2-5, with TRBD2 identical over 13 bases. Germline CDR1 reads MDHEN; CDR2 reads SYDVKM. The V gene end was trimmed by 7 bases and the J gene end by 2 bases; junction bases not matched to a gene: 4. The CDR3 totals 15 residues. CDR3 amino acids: CASTEGLAGQETQYF. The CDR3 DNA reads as TGTGCCAGCACCGAGGGACTAGCGGGACAAGAGACCCAGTACTTC.

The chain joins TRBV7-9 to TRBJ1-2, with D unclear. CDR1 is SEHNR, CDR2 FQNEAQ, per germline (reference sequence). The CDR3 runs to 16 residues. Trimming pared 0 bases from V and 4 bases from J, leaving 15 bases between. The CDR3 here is CASSLAAAASPYGYTF. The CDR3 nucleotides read TGTGCCAGCAGCTTAGCGGCAGCAGCATCCCCCTATGGCTACACCTTC. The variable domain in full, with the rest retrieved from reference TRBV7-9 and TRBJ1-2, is DTGVSQNPRHKITKRGQNVTFRCDPISEHNRLYWYRQTLGQGPEFLTYFQNEAQLEKSRLLSDRFSAERPKGSFSTLEIQRTEQGDSAMYLCASSLAAAASPYGYTFGSGTRLTVV.